Each of the 2 T cell receptor beta chains below was sequenced from the same sample in a study of radiotherapy plus CTLA-4 blockade in lung cancer. The protocol was immunoSEQ multiplex PCR, while the TCRdb copy is restricted to in-frame clones and leaves out a portion. Found here are approximately 89,000 clones, 78% of them singletons; the top ten hold approximately 4%. The sample here was peripheral blood, taken from a patient treated with radiotherapy plus ipilimumab. The receptors derive from a human donor with non-small cell lung cancer who had a partial response to radiotherapy plus ipilimumab. Some clones in this sample may be carry-over from other donors' samples.

This chain connects TRBV6-4 to TRBJ2-2; 8 positions match TRBD1. This CDR3 has 15 amino acids. CDR1 MRHNA and CDR2 SNTAGT come from the germline V gene. V lost 6 bases and J lost 5; bases outside the gene matches: 8. CDR3 in DNA: TGTGCCAGCAGATTGGACAGGGCTTCTACCGGGGAGCTGTTTTTT. This encodes CASRLDRASTGELFF.

This chain uses TRBV27 with TRBJ2-7, with 8 bases fitting TRBD1. Looked up from germline, CDR1 is MNHEY and CDR2 is SMNVEV (reference sequence). The CDR3 totals 15 residues. The junction had 5 bases not matched to a gene; V was cut back by 2 bases and J by 2 bases. The CDR3 region has the DNA TGTGCCAGCAGTTTAAGACAGGGGCTGACCTACGAGCAGTACTTC. Amino acids: CASSLRQGLTYEQYF.